This paragraph reports one TCR beta chain. Its target antigen remains unknown. No base quality information exists; no much larger clone differs at one position. This sample stems from a study of CD8 T cells in ankylosing spondylitis (dated by TCRdb to about 2017). Study-level background: The study set out to find disease-linked TCR variants by profiling T cell receptor beta repertoires in ankylosing spondylitis patients and healthy donors. The full study cohort comprised 20 to 25 ankylosing spondylitis patients and 85 to 120 healthy donors. Peripheral blood was sampled, and synovial fluid was additionally collected from ankylosing spondylitis patients.

Sequencing instrument: Illumina HiSeq 2500. Quantitative 5'-RACE with molecular barcodes was the method used to prepare the TCR beta libraries. Concerning the study's data processing: A new computational method, built on a probabilistic model of VDJ rearrangement, was used to identify disease-linked TCR variants. TCRdb ran its own pipeline on the public reads, namely fastp trimming at Q25 and MiXCR clone calling, and kept in-frame beta chains. CDR3 protein duplicates are merged, each entry listing the most common genes and DNA. Here the V and J calls rest on TCRdb's processing, not on the authors' analysis. For this sample there are 230,000 or so distinct CDR3 sequences; 15% to 20% appear just once. Around 32% of the sample is taken by the ten largest. Points the paper makes about the study in general: Blood from ankylosing spondylitis patients appeared to be characterized by a TCR beta motif made up of under ten highly homologous amino acid variants. A CD8+ phenotype was shown by the disease-linked clones, which were found at relatively low frequencies in peripheral blood. Significant enrichment of the disease-linked clones was reported in matched synovial fluid samples from ankylosing spondylitis patients. Some motif variants were previously reported in synovial fluid and blood of reactive arthritis patients, suggesting common disease-initiation mechanisms.

The germline V gene gives CDR1 as SQVTM and CDR2 as ANQGSEA. Including the terminal cysteine and phenylalanine, the CDR3 comprises 14 residues. Of the read, only the CDR3 DNA is kept; its 42 bases are in frame from base 1. V drops 1 base and J drops 2 bases, leaving 11 bases in between. The sequence joins TRBV29-1 to TRBJ2-5; no D segment can be confidently identified. The sequenced sample consisted of blood, either unsorted or a sorted T cell fraction (not recorded which). This receptor was obtained from a male donor with ankylosing spondylitis or in good health (not recorded which). In nucleotide form, the sequence is TGCAGCGTTGAAGGGATGAATGATCAAGAGACCCAGTACTTC. This sequence encodes CSVEGMNDQETQYF.